These 17 T cell receptor beta chains originate from one sample sequenced in a study of shared clonotypes between healthy human individuals. Clones were sequenced by immunoSEQ multiplex PCR, and TCRdb holds only the in-frame ones, with some missing. Of roughly 2,000,000 clones listed, over 85% are singletons. The naive CD8 subset, CD45RO-negative cells positively selected for CCR7, excluded terminally differentiated effector memory CD45RA+ cells. The sample consisted of naive CD8+ T cells sorted from blood. The receptors shown here come from a man aged 18 to 30 in good health.

V usage is TRBV30 and J usage is TRBJ2-5, with 7 bases identical to TRBD2. CDR1 GTSNPN and CDR2 SVGIG come from the germline V gene (reference sequence). V shed 1 base, J shed 0 bases, and the junction held 5 bases outside the gene matches. The CDR3 has 15 residues. The CDR3 region has the DNA TGTGCCTGGAGTGGGACTAGTGCGTACCAAGAGACCCAGTACTTC. Protein: CAWSGTSAYQETQYF.

The rearrangement uses TRBV6-6 and TRBJ2-7, with D hard to call. The CDR3 consists of 13 residues. Germline loops: CDR1 MNHNY, CDR2 SVGAGI (reference sequence). Trimming removed 1 base at V and 7 bases at J, with 11 bases between. The CDR3 bases are TGTGCCAGCAGTTACTACAGATTTGAGGAGCAGTACTTC. It encodes CASSYYRFEEQYF.

The V gene is TRBV14, the J gene TRBJ2-7; D is possibly TRBD1 or TRBD2 (5 bases each). Between the trimmed V and J ends, which lost 1 base and 3 bases, there was a span of 13 bases. CDR1 SGHDN and CDR2 FVKESK come from the germline V gene. The CDR3 is 15 residues long. Here the CDR3 DNA reads TGTGCCAGCAGCCAAGGGGGGAGAGGGCTCTACGAGCAGTACTTC. As protein: CASSQGGRGLYEQYF. Supplemented by reference TRBV14 and TRBJ2-7, the full variable domain reads EAGVTQFPSHSVIEKGQTVTLRCDPISGHDNLYWYRRVMGKEIKFLLHFVKESKQDESGMPNNRFLAERTGGTYSTLKVQPAELEDSGVYFCASSQGGRGLYEQYFGPGTRLTVT.

The chain couples TRBV27 to TRBJ2-7; 7 positions match TRBD1. Unmatched junction bases numbered 8, after V lost 3 bases and J lost 6 bases. The germline gives CDR1 MNHEY, CDR2 SMNVEV (reference sequence). The CDR3 contains 14 residues. The DNA for the CDR3 is TGTGCCAGCAGTTTTACGGCAGGGGGAAGCGAGCAGTACTTC. This translates into CASSFTAGGSEQYF.

V gene TRBV7-9 combines with J gene TRBJ2-4; 10 positions agree with TRBD1. This CDR3 is 16 amino acids long. Germline CDR1 SEHNR, CDR2 FQNEAQ (reference sequence). Losses at the gene ends were 4 bases for V and 5 bases for J; bases not matched to a gene: 8. The CDR3 reads CASSSTGTGEENIQYF. For the CDR3, the DNA is TGTGCCAGCAGCTCTACCGGGACAGGGGAGGAAAACATTCAGTACTTC.

The V call is TRBV5-5, the J call TRBJ2-7, with a tentative D call TRBD1 (6 bases). Germline V gene data show CDR1 as SGHKS and CDR2 as YYEKEE (reference sequence). There are 12 residues in the CDR3. Trimming removed 5 bases at V and 6 bases at J, with 12 bases between. Here the CDR3 reads CASSFTGTEQYF. The CDR3 DNA sequence: TGTGCCAGCAGTTTTACAGGGACCGAGCAGTACTTC.

The V and J genes are TRBV5-4 and TRBJ1-1; 7 bases match TRBD1. The germline CDR1 and CDR2 sequences are SGHNT and YYREEE (reference sequence). This CDR3 spans 18 amino acids. The junction had 17 bases not matched to a gene; V was cut back by 1 base and J by 5 bases. CDR3 loop: CASSLSTGERPRVTEAFF. The CDR3 DNA reads as TGTGCCAGCAGCTTGTCAACAGGGGAACGACCCCGGGTTACTGAAGCTTTCTTT. The entire variable domain, with the rest obtained from reference TRBV5-4 and TRBJ1-1, is as follows: ETGVTQSPTHLIKTRGQQVTLRCSSQSGHNTVSWYQQALGQGPQFIFQYYREEENGRGNFPPRFSGLQFPNYSSELNVNALELDDSALYLCASSLSTGERPRVTEAFFGQGTRLTVV.

This clone was seen a single time. The CDR3 nucleotides are TGTGCCAGCAGCGTAGGTTTCGGCTATGGCTACACCTTC. It encodes CASSVGFGYGYTF. The V gene is TRBV9, the J gene TRBJ1-2; D gene uncertain. Germline-derived CDR1 and CDR2 are SGDLS and YYNGEE. This CDR3 is 13 amino acids long. V was trimmed by 0 bases and J by 4 bases, leaving 7 bases between them.

The chain joins TRBV6-4 to TRBJ2-7; tentatively, D is TRBD1 (5 bases). Deletions cut 7 bases from V and 5 bases from J, with 12 bases between. This CDR3 is built from 12 residues. Germline values: CDR1 MRHNA, CDR2 SNTAGT. CDR3 sequence (DNA): TGTGCCAGCATGTTCAGGGATGACGAGCAGTACTTC. Its protein product is CASMFRDDEQYF.

The CDR3 DNA reads as TGTGCCAGCAGAGAATCTCCGAACACCGGGGAGCTGTTTTTT. This gives the protein CASRESPNTGELFF. This chain joins TRBV6-5 and TRBJ2-2; D not certain. Germline CDR1 and CDR2: MNHEY and SVGAGI. V was clipped by 6 bases and J by 0 bases, with 8 bases between them. The CDR3 contains 14 residues.

The chain is built from TRBV28 and TRBJ1-1; a weak D match, TRBD1 (6 bases). V dropped 1 base and J dropped 1 base, with 10 bases sitting between them. Germline V gene data show CDR1 as MDHEN and CDR2 as SYDVKM. This CDR3 comprises 15 residues. For the CDR3, the DNA is TGTGCCAGCAGTTTATCGGGGACAACGAACACTGAAGCTTTCTTT. Translation: CASSLSGTTNTEAFF.

This clone was found once. The chain has TRBV5-1 and TRBJ2-5, with 7 bases matching TRBD2. The V segment lost 3 bases and the J segment 1 base; nucleotides outside the gene matches: 6. Germline assignment: CDR1 SGHRS and CDR2 YFSETQ. The CDR3 is made up of 15 amino acids. CDR3 bases: TGCGCCAGCAGCTCAGAGTTAGCGGGCCAAGAGACCCAGTACTTC. Its translation: CASSSELAGQETQYF.

The chain carries TRBV7-9 and TRBJ1-4, with 9 bases matching TRBD1. Germline loops: CDR1 SEHNR, CDR2 FQNEAQ (reference sequence). The CDR3 length is 16 residues. J was trimmed by 7 bases and V by 5 bases; bases with no gene match: 11. The CDR3 bases are TGTGCCAGCAGCCGGATTCCCGGGACAGGGCTTGAAAAACTGTTTTTT. Translated, it gives CASSRIPGTGLEKLFF. Full variable domain (rest looked up from reference TRBV7-9 and TRBJ1-4): DTGVSQNPRHKITKRGQNVTFRCDPISEHNRLYWYRQTLGQGPEFLTYFQNEAQLEKSRLLSDRFSAERPKGSFSTLEIQRTEQGDSAMYLCASSRIPGTGLEKLFFGSGTQLSVL.

V gene TRBV5-4 combines with J gene TRBJ2-7; a weak D match, TRBD1 (6 bases). V was pared by 4 bases and J by 2 bases, with 13 bases between. The CDR3 runs 14 residues. Germline CDR1 is SGHNT and CDR2 is YYREEE (reference sequence). The CDR3 bases are TGTGCCAGCAGCCCCCGGGACAATCCCTACGAGCAGTACTTC. It yields the protein CASSPRDNPYEQYF.

Concerning this clone itself: This sample also contains other DNA sequences that code for the same CDR3. CDR3 amino acids: CASSLTGWDTEAFF. CDR3 coding DNA: TGTGCCAGCAGTTTAACAGGCTGGGACACTGAAGCTTTCTTT. This chain connects TRBV28 to TRBJ1-1, with a weak D call TRBD1 (5 bases). Looked up from germline, CDR1 is MDHEN and CDR2 is SYDVKM. This CDR3 has 14 residues. Between the trimmed V and J ends, which lost 2 bases and 3 bases, there was a span of 10 bases.

CDR3 bases: TGTGCCAGCAGCCCGAGGGGAGGGAATGAGCAGTTCTTC. The encoded protein is CASSPRGGNEQFF. This chain links TRBV28 with TRBJ2-1; 7 bases align to TRBD2. The germline gives CDR1 MDHEN, CDR2 SYDVKM. The CDR3 is 13 residues long. After removal of 6 bases from V and 7 bases from J, the junction contained 6 bases not matched to a gene.

The rearrangement links TRBV5-6 to TRBJ2-5, with D uncertain. The CDR3 is 14 residues long. Germline V CDR1 and CDR2: SGHDT, YYEEEE. V was shortened by 3 bases and J by 5 bases, with 14 bases between the two germline ends. The CDR3 loop is CASSWDSHTETQYF. As DNA, the CDR3 is TGTGCCAGCAGCTGGGATTCCCATACGGAGACCCAGTACTTC.